The 29 T cell receptor beta chains below were found in one sample sequenced in a study of T cells after yellow fever vaccination. TCRdb reprocessed the 5' RACE reads with MiXCR, giving one entry per CDR3 protein. The table has roughly 330,000 distinct CDR3 sequences, about 4% seen once. Sequenced here: PBMCs, sampled 5 days after the yellow fever booster vaccination. These receptors were taken from a man aged 18-30 years who received the YFV17D yellow fever vaccine.

A word on this clonotype: This may be a read error: a much more frequent sequence differs by one nucleotide. The chain joins TRBV5-1 to TRBJ1-5; D ambiguous. The CDR3 length is 15 residues. The germline V gene encodes CDR1 SGHRS and CDR2 YFSETQ. V lost 4 bases, J lost 5 bases, and 16 bases lay in between. The CDR3 loop is CASSPAAGGYQPQHF. CDR3 DNA: TGCGCCAGCAGCCCCGCGGCGGGCGGCTATCAGCCCCAGCATTTT.

The chain is built from TRBV25-1 and TRBJ1-5, with D unclear. The CDR3 loop spans 14 amino acids. The germline CDR1 and CDR2 sequences are MGHDK and SYGVNS. V lost 4 bases to trimming and J lost 0 bases, with 7 bases between them. For the CDR3, the DNA is TGTGCCAGCAGTGCCTCCCTTAGCAATCAGCCCCAGCATTTT. Amino acids: CASSASLSNQPQHF.

This clonotype was seen only a few times. The rearrangement joins TRBV4-1 to TRBJ1-1, with 7 bases lining up with TRBD1. Germline lookup yields CDR1 MGHRA and CDR2 YSYEKL. J lost 0 bases, V lost 4 bases, and 5 bases had no gene match. There are 15 residues in the CDR3. The CDR3 sequence is CASSLPQGLNTEAFF. CDR3 nucleotides: TGCGCCAGCAGCCTACCACAGGGGTTGAACACTGAAGCTTTCTTT.

The chain joins TRBV24-1 to TRBJ2-1; 12 bases line up with TRBD2. Trimming at V came to 4 bases and at J to 7 bases, leaving 7 bases not matched to a gene. This CDR3 is 16 amino acids long. Germline V gene lookup returns CDR1 KGHDR and CDR2 SFDVKD. CDR3 residues: CATSDPSGGALNEQFF. CDR3 nucleotides: TGTGCCACCAGTGACCCTAGCGGGGGGGCATTAAATGAGCAGTTCTTC.

The chain is built from TRBV6-2 or TRBV6-3 and TRBJ1-4, with D perhaps TRBD1 (6 bases). The V end lost 0 bases, the J end lost 8 bases, and 13 bases lay between the germline ends. The CDR3 is 15 amino acids. CDR1 MNHEY and CDR2 SVGEGT come from the germline V gene. The chain's CDR3 is CASSYSDRQDEKLFF. In nucleotides, the CDR3 is TGTGCCAGCAGTTACTCGGACAGACAGGACGAAAAACTGTTTTTT.

The chain carries TRBV5-4 and TRBJ2-5; TRBD1 agrees at 10 bases. The CDR3 covers 15 residues. Germline trimming cut 2 bases from V and 5 bases from J; bases unmatched to any gene: 6. Germline values: CDR1 SGHNT, CDR2 YYREEE (reference sequence). The CDR3 is CASSFGTGDGETQYF. CDR3 coding DNA: TGTGCCAGCAGCTTCGGGACAGGGGACGGGGAGACCCAGTACTTC.

This clonotype was seen ten or more times. This sequence joins TRBV20-1 and TRBJ2-1; D may correspond to TRBD1 or TRBD2 (5 bases each). Trimming removed 6 bases from V and 3 bases from J, with 21 bases in between. The germline V gene encodes CDR1 DFQATT and CDR2 SNEGSKA (reference sequence). The CDR3 loop spans 16 amino acids. The CDR3 loop reads CSAKAPGTNFYNEQFF. The CDR3 DNA follows: TGCAGTGCCAAAGCTCCCGGGACGAATTTCTACAATGAGCAGTTCTTC.

The J gene is TRBJ1-2, the V gene TRBV19; maybe TRBD1 (6 bases). Trimming pared 3 bases from V and 4 bases from J, leaving 9 bases between. The germline V gene has CDR1 LNHDA and CDR2 SQIVND (reference sequence). The CDR3 has 13 residues. CDR3 amino acids: CASSIQGSYGYTF. The DNA of the CDR3 is TGTGCCAGTAGTATCCAGGGGAGCTATGGCTACACCTTC. The full variable domain, completed using reference TRBV19 and TRBJ1-2, is DGGITQSPKYLFRKEGQNVTLSCEQNLNHDAMYWYRQDPGQGLRLIYYSQIVNDFQKGDIAEGYSVSREKKESFPLTVTSAQKNPTAFYLCASSIQGSYGYTFGSGTRLTVV.

This clonotype has at least ten counts. The V call is TRBV29-1, the J call TRBJ2-5, with 7 bases lining up with TRBD1. CDR1 is SQVTM, CDR2 ANQGSEA, per germline. The CDR3 sequence is 13 residues long. Trimming took 4 bases from V and 3 from J; bases not matched to a gene: 5. This chain's CDR3 is CSVGGGREETQYF. In nucleotides, the CDR3 is TGCAGCGTTGGAGGGGGCCGGGAAGAGACCCAGTACTTC.

There are many counts of this clonotype. This chain links TRBV6-5 with TRBJ1-1; TRBD1 agrees at 7 bases. V lost 5 bases and J lost 3; bases outside the gene matches: 6. Germline assignment: CDR1 MNHEY and CDR2 SVGAGI. The CDR3 is made up of 14 amino acids. In DNA form, the CDR3 reads TGTGCCAGCAGTCATCCCACAGGGGACACTGAAGCTTTCTTT. This codes for CASSHPTGDTEAFF.

This clonotype has a handful of counts. The chain links TRBV20-1 to TRBJ1-4; D uncertain. Germline V gene lookup returns CDR1 DFQATT and CDR2 SNEGSKA (reference sequence). Trimming stripped 2 bases from V and 3 bases from J, with 7 bases between. This CDR3 contains 13 residues. The CDR3 coding sequence is TGCAGTGCTAGAAACGGCCCTAATGAAAAACTGTTTTTT. It translates to CSARNGPNEKLFF.

A few counts support this clonotype. J is TRBJ2-7 and V is TRBV5-4; D is unclear. Trimming stripped 4 bases from V and 2 bases from J, with 13 bases between. This CDR3 has 14 amino acids. Germline lookup yields CDR1 SGHNT and CDR2 YYREEE (reference sequence). The CDR3 protein is CASSITGSPYEQYF. In DNA, the CDR3 is TGTGCCAGCAGCATCACCGGGTCCCCCTACGAGCAGTACTTC.

The V call is TRBV12-3 or TRBV12-4, the J call TRBJ2-7; D might be TRBD1 or TRBD2, each matching 5 bases. CDR3 length equals 14 residues. V was cut by 5 bases and J by 3 bases, with 14 bases left in between. The DNA for the CDR3 is TGTGCCAGCAGTCTAGGGTGGGACGACTACGAGCAGTACTTC. Amino acid sequence: CASSLGWDDYEQYF.

The chain combines TRBV28 with TRBJ1-1, with D perhaps TRBD1 (5 bases). The germline gives CDR1 MDHEN, CDR2 SYDVKM. The CDR3 runs 16 residues. V lost 6 bases and J 0 bases, leaving 17 bases between the germline ends. The CDR3 bases are TGTGCCAGCAGCCCTCCAGGGTGGTGGTTGAACACTGAAGCTTTCTTT. Residues: CASSPPGWWLNTEAFF.

In its sample, this clonotype was seen many times. The chain's CDR3 is CASGKVQETQYF. The CDR3 nucleotides read TGCGCCAGCGGTAAAGTCCAAGAGACCCAGTACTTC. The rearrangement joins TRBV5-1 to TRBJ2-5, with D unclear. This CDR3 comprises 12 residues. V was shortened by 7 bases and J by 1 base, with 8 bases between the two germline ends. In germline, CDR1 is SGHRS, CDR2 YFSETQ.

The genes are TRBV4-1 and TRBJ1-2; possible D gene TRBD1, 6 bases. Germline CDR1 reads MGHRA; CDR2 reads YSYEKL. V dropped 4 bases and J dropped 4 bases, with 16 bases sitting between them. The CDR3 loop spans 15 amino acids. The chain's CDR3 is CASSPYGGLGYGYTF. The DNA of the CDR3 is TGCGCCAGCAGCCCCTACGGGGGGCTCGGCTATGGCTACACCTTC.

The rearrangement uses TRBV20-1 and TRBJ2-3, with 10 bases that match TRBD2. Looked up from germline, CDR1 is DFQATT and CDR2 is SNEGSKA (reference sequence). The CDR3 sequence is 15 residues long. V lost 3 bases, J lost 6 bases, and 9 bases stayed unmatched. CDR3 bases: TGCAGTGCTAGCGGAGCGGGGGGGGTCGGGGATACGCAGTATTTT. This gives the protein CSASGAGGVGDTQYF.

This clonotype was counted ten times or more. The chain links TRBV4-1 to TRBJ1-5; possible D gene TRBD1, 5 bases. Germline CDR1 MGHRA, CDR2 YSYEKL. Trimming pared 4 bases from V and 3 bases from J, leaving 13 bases between. The CDR3 has 15 amino acids. The CDR3 bases are TGCGCCAGCAGCCCTACCCCAGGGTACAATCAGCCCCAGCATTTT. Translating it yields CASSPTPGYNQPQHF.

This clonotype was recorded many times. The genes are TRBV5-1 and TRBJ2-3; 8 nucleotides line up with TRBD2. Looked up from germline, CDR1 is SGHRS and CDR2 is YFSETQ. V lost 1 base and J lost 0; bases outside the gene matches: 1. The length of the CDR3 is 15 residues. The CDR3 loop reads CASSLQRGSTDTQYF. CDR3 coding DNA: TGCGCCAGCAGCTTGCAGCGGGGGAGCACAGATACGCAGTATTTT.

There are many counts of this clonotype. The V and J genes are TRBV20-1 and TRBJ2-5; TRBD1 or TRBD2 may be the D gene (5 bases each). The CDR3 covers 14 residues. The germline V gene encodes CDR1 DFQATT and CDR2 SNEGSKA (reference sequence). Deletions cut 6 bases from V and 5 bases from J, with 19 bases between. CDR3 nucleotides: TGCAGTGCAATGGGACGGGACGGCGGGGAGACCCAGTACTTC. It specifies CSAMGRDGGETQYF.

This clonotype was observed a handful of times. V and J are TRBV4-3 and TRBJ2-7; D is unresolved. The germline V gene encodes CDR1 LGHNA and CDR2 YSLEER. V lost 2 bases, J lost 4 bases, and 15 bases lay in between. This CDR3 has 15 amino acids. The CDR3 sequence is CASSQIAAVGYEQYF. Here the CDR3 DNA reads TGCGCCAGCAGCCAAATAGCAGCAGTCGGGTACGAGCAGTACTTC.

At least ten counts were recorded for this clonotype. In DNA, the CDR3 is TGTGCCAGCAGCCATAGGACAGAAAATTACGAGCAGTACTTC. It codes for CASSHRTENYEQYF. The rearrangement joins TRBV3-2 to TRBJ2-7; whether TRBD1, the table's D call, matches the DNA was not checked. TRBV3-2 is flagged as a pseudogene. The CDR3 contains 14 residues.

A few counts support this clonotype. The chain couples TRBV7-2 to TRBJ2-3; the D gene is possibly TRBD2 (6 bases). Trimming removed 3 bases from V and 8 bases from J, with 18 bases in between. The CDR3 covers 15 residues. Germline loops: CDR1 SGHTA, CDR2 FQGNSA. The CDR3 bases are TGTGCCAGCAGCTTTGGATTAGCGGTGAGGGGTACGCAGTATTTT. It translates to CASSFGLAVRGTQYF. The full variable domain, with the rest looked up from reference TRBV7-2 and TRBJ2-3, is GAGVSQSPSNKVTEKGKDVELRCDPISGHTALYWYRQSLGQGLEFLIYFQGNSAPDKSGLPSDRFSAERTGGSVSTLTIQRTQQEDSAVYLCASSFGLAVRGTQYFGPGTRLTVL.

This clonotype was seen a handful of times. The chain links TRBV19 to TRBJ1-1; TRBD1 might be the D (5 bases). The germline V gene encodes CDR1 LNHDA and CDR2 SQIVND (reference sequence). There are 11 residues in the CDR3. The V and J ends lost 5 bases and 12 bases respectively, with 13 bases between them. CDR3 protein: CASSSGPWSFF. The CDR3 region has the DNA TGTGCCAGTAGTTCGGGACCATGGTCTTTCTTT.

This clonotype was counted ten times or more. This rearrangement joins TRBV24-1 to TRBJ2-1, with 12 nucleotides matching TRBD1. Germline V CDR1 and CDR2: KGHDR, SFDVKD. This CDR3 region has 15 residues. Trimming at V came to 7 bases and at J to 7 bases, leaving 7 bases not matched to a gene. The CDR3 is CATRGTGGPGNEQFF. DNA for the CDR3: TGTGCCACCAGGGGGACAGGGGGCCCCGGTAATGAGCAGTTCTTC.

Only a few counts were recorded for this clonotype. The V gene is TRBV11-1, the J gene TRBJ2-1; 12 nucleotides agree with TRBD2. This CDR3 comprises 16 residues. Looked up from germline, CDR1 is SGHAT and CDR2 is FQDESV (reference sequence). With 5 bases clipped from V and 4 bases from J, the junction kept 6 bases outside the gene matches. CDR3 sequence reads: CASSRLTSGGYNEQFF. The CDR3 DNA sequence: TGTGCCAGCAGCAGATTGACTAGCGGGGGTTACAATGAGCAGTTCTTC.

The table lists this clonotype with many counts. The chain has TRBV12-3 or TRBV12-4 and TRBJ1-1; D is unclear. This CDR3 region has 14 residues. The V and J ends lost 3 bases and 5 bases respectively, with 13 bases between them. CDR3 nucleotides: TGTGCCAGCAGTTTTGGGTTCGCGGGGACTGAAGCTTTCTTT. Protein sequence: CASSFGFAGTEAFF.

This clonotype has only a few counts. The J gene is TRBJ1-1, the V gene TRBV25-1; no clear D. Germline CDR1 reads MGHDK; CDR2 reads SYGVNS. The CDR3 contains 12 residues. The V gene lost 0 bases and the J gene lost 10 bases, with 9 bases spanning the gap. CDR3 in amino acids: CASSEYFGVAFF. The DNA of the CDR3 is TGTGCCAGCAGTGAATATTTTGGGGTAGCTTTCTTT.

This clonotype has more than one count but fewer than ten. The CDR3 region is CASSPYSRGDEAFF. The CDR3 coding sequence is TGTGCCAGCTCACCATATAGCAGGGGAGATGAAGCTTTCTTT. This chain joins TRBV18 and TRBJ1-1; D might be TRBD1 (6 bases). The CDR3 extends over 14 amino acids. CDR1 and CDR2 (germline): KGHSH, LQKENI. Trimming removed 2 bases from V and 7 bases from J, with 14 bases in between.